These 28 T cell receptor beta chains share one sample of origin, sequenced in a study of cytomegalovirus exposure and HLA in healthy donors. The PCR made use of 60 Vbeta and 13 Jbeta primers. Produced via immunoSEQ multiplex PCR; TCRdb's table is partial and in-frame only. Counted here are tens of thousands of clones, 35% to 55% occurring once; the ten biggest clones make up 1.5% to 2.5%. Sequencing input: PBMCs. The receptors originated from a woman in her forties or fifties in good health and CMV-seronegative.

The chain carries TRBV5-1 and TRBJ1-2; D may be TRBD1 (5 bases). Germline V gives CDR1 SGHRS, CDR2 YFSETQ. Trimming removed 4 bases at V and 0 bases at J, with 13 bases between. The CDR3 has 15 amino acids. The CDR3 reads CASSGTGRANYGYTF. The CDR3 nucleotides are TGCGCCAGCAGCGGCACAGGAAGAGCTAACTATGGCTACACCTTC.

This clone was seen only once. The chain employs TRBV11-2 and TRBJ2-2, with 8 bases identical to TRBD1. V gave up 2 bases and J gave up 2 bases; unmatched junction bases: 1. Germline-derived CDR1 and CDR2 are SGHAT and FQNNGV. This CDR3 spans 15 amino acids. The CDR3 nucleotides are TGTGCCAGCAGCTTACAGGGGGCTAACACCGGGGAGCTGTTTTTT. As protein: CASSLQGANTGELFF. The complete variable domain, with remaining parts taken from reference TRBV11-2 and TRBJ2-2, reads EAGVAQSPRYKIIEKRQSVAFWCNPISGHATLYWYQQILGQGPKLLIQFQNNGVVDDSQLPKDRFSAERLKGVDSTLKIQPAKLEDSAVYLCASSLQGANTGELFFGEGSRLTVL.

Only a few counts were recorded for this clone. The V gene is TRBV7-9, the J gene TRBJ2-7, with 9 positions matching TRBD1. J gave up 9 bases and V 4 bases, and 7 bases lay outside the gene matches. The CDR3 length is 13 residues. Germline V CDR1 and CDR2: SEHNR, FQNEAQ (reference sequence). The CDR3 protein is CASSSGQGLAQYF. The CDR3 nucleotides read TGTGCCAGCAGCTCAGGACAGGGGTTGGCGCAGTACTTC.

This rearrangement joins TRBV19 to TRBJ1-5; D possibly corresponds to TRBD1 (6 bases). V was cut by 3 bases and J by 4 bases, with 10 bases left in between. This CDR3 is built from 14 residues. The germline V gene has CDR1 LNHDA and CDR2 SQIVND (reference sequence). The CDR3 DNA sequence: TGTGCCAGTAGTATCGGGCAGGGGAATCAGCCCCAGCATTTT. The encoded protein is CASSIGQGNQPQHF.

The chain has TRBV5-1 and TRBJ2-5; 9 positions match TRBD2. CDR1 is SGHRS and CDR2 is YFSETQ in the germline V gene. The ends lost 0 bases at V and 7 bases at J; junction bases unmatched: 10. This CDR3 region has 16 residues. As DNA, the CDR3 is TGCGCCAGCAGCTTGGAATTGGCGGGGGGGCTAGCGACCCAGTACTTC. Amino acids: CASSLELAGGLATQYF.

The table lists this clone with a count of one. This chain joins TRBV19 and TRBJ2-7; TRBD1 aligns across 8 bases. Germline CDR1 and CDR2: LNHDA and SQIVND (reference sequence). With V trimmed by 3 bases and J by 3 bases, 4 bases remained unmatched. This CDR3 contains 14 residues. The CDR3 region has the DNA TGTGCCAGTAGTATGGCGGGACAGGTCTACGAGCAGTACTTC. Translating it yields CASSMAGQVYEQYF. Filled out from reference TRBV19 and TRBJ2-7, the complete variable domain reads DGGITQSPKYLFRKEGQNVTLSCEQNLNHDAMYWYRQDPGQGLRLIYYSQIVNDFQKGDIAEGYSVSREKKESFPLTVTSAQKNPTAFYLCASSMAGQVYEQYFGPGTRLTVT.

The chain links TRBV12-5 to TRBJ1-5, with TRBD1 as a possible D gene (6 bases). V lost 6 bases to trimming and J lost 2 bases, with 14 bases between them. The CDR3 contains 15 residues. Germline CDR1 LGHNT, CDR2 FRNRAP. CDR3 bases: TGTGCTAGTGGAAAGGGGGTCATCGGCAATCAGCCCCAGCATTTT. This sequence encodes CASGKGVIGNQPQHF. The entire variable domain, with the rest obtained from reference TRBV12-5 and TRBJ1-5, is as follows: DARVTQTPRHKVTEMGQEVTMRCQPILGHNTVFWYRQTMMQGLELLAYFRNRAPLDDSGMPKDRFSAEMPDATLATLKIQPSEPRDSAVYFCASGKGVIGNQPQHFGDGTRLSIL.

This clone has a handful of counts. The J gene is TRBJ1-5, the V gene TRBV15; D not certain. The V and J ends lost 0 bases and 0 bases respectively, with 9 bases between them. The CDR3 consists of 16 residues. Per germline, CDR1 LNHNV and CDR2 YYDKDF (reference sequence). CDR3 loop: CATSREGGYSNQPQHF. The CDR3 region has the DNA TGTGCCACCAGCAGAGAGGGAGGATATAGCAATCAGCCCCAGCATTTT. Based on the CDR3 plus reference TRBV15 and TRBJ1-5, the full variable domain is DAMVIQNPRYQVTQFGKPVTLSCSQTLNHNVMYWYQQKSSQAPKLLFHYYDKDFNNEADTPDNFQSRRPNTSFCFLDIRSPGLGDTAMYLCATSREGGYSNQPQHFGDGTRLSIL.

The rearrangement joins TRBV6-5 to TRBJ1-3; the D gene is possibly TRBD1 (6 bases). This CDR3 spans 15 amino acids. CDR1 and CDR2 (germline): MNHEY, SVGAGI. Trimming took 6 bases from V and 0 from J, leaving 12 bases between them. CDR3 nucleotide sequence: TGTGCCAGCAGCCGACAGGCTTACTCTGGAAACACCATATATTTT. Its protein is CASSRQAYSGNTIYF.

This chain links TRBV6-1 with TRBJ1-3; the D gene is possibly TRBD1 (6 bases). CDR1 is MNHNS and CDR2 is SASEGT in the germline V gene. The CDR3 spans 15 residues. V was cut by 7 bases and J by 0 bases, with 13 bases left in between. CDR3 sequence: CASKSGHNSGNTIYF. The CDR3 DNA follows: TGTGCCAGCAAGTCGGGACACAACTCTGGAAACACCATATATTTT.

The chain uses TRBV10-2 and TRBJ2-6, with D possibly being TRBD1 (6 bases). V was shortened by 6 bases and J by 4 bases, with 19 bases between the two germline ends. Germline V CDR1 and CDR2: WSHSY, SAAADI. This CDR3 has 17 amino acids. The CDR3 here is CASSPQTGPQGANVLTF. CDR3 nucleotide sequence: TGCGCCAGCAGCCCCCAGACAGGACCCCAGGGGGCCAACGTCCTGACTTTC.

This clone has only a few counts. This chain links TRBV2 with TRBJ1-2; no definite D call. Germline V lookup: CDR1 SNHLY, CDR2 FYNNEI. V lost 2 bases, J lost 7 bases, and 5 bases lay in between. This CDR3 has 11 residues. CDR3 nucleotide sequence: TGTGCCAGCAGTGAAAGAGCTGGCTACACCTTC. This sequence encodes CASSERAGYTF.

Details on this clone: At one end, the junction sequence differs from germline, possibly due to a read error. The rearrangement uses TRBV7-9 and TRBJ2-7; 9 bases map to TRBD2. The CDR3 totals 17 residues. Germline loops: CDR1 SEHNR, CDR2 FQNEAQ (reference sequence). The DNA for the CDR3 is TGTTCCAGCAGCCCCGGGGCGGGAGGGACGCTTCCCTACGAGCAGTACTTC. Its translation is CSSSPGAGGTLPYEQYF.

As concerns this clone: Mismatch with germline at one junction end may stem from a read error. V is TRBV7-9 and J is TRBJ2-3, with TRBD2 matching 16 bases. The CDR3 contains 18 residues. Germline loops: CDR1 SEHNR, CDR2 FQNEAQ (reference sequence). For the CDR3, the DNA is TGTTCCAGCAGCTCCCAAGGGACTAGCGGGGGGGCATCAGATACGCAGTATTTT. Translation: CSSSSQGTSGGASDTQYF.

This chain connects TRBV6-5 to TRBJ1-1; D not resolved. The CDR3 length is 14 residues. The V gene lost 2 bases and the J gene lost 2 bases, with 9 bases spanning the gap. Germline V gene lookup returns CDR1 MNHEY and CDR2 SVGAGI. The CDR3 sequence is CASSYIDINTEAFF. The CDR3 DNA sequence: TGTGCCAGCAGTTACATTGACATTAACACTGAAGCTTTCTTT.

The chain uses TRBV5-1 and TRBJ2-7; the D gene is possibly TRBD2 (8 bases). V gave up 6 bases and J gave up 4 bases, with 20 bases separating them. Germline CDR1 is SGHRS and CDR2 is YFSETQ. There are 15 residues in the CDR3. The CDR3 loop is CASTPGGTEKYEQYF. CDR3 nucleotides: TGCGCCAGCACCCCGGGGGGGACAGAGAAATACGAGCAGTACTTC.

This clone showed up just a few times. The chain has TRBV5-1 and TRBJ2-2; tentatively, D is TRBD1 (6 bases). Germline V gene data show CDR1 as SGHRS and CDR2 as YFSETQ. Trimming removed 0 bases from V and 5 bases from J, with 17 bases in between. The CDR3 spans 17 residues. CDR3 loop: CASSLDRALSITGELFF. The CDR3 region has the DNA TGCGCCAGCAGCTTGGACAGGGCCCTTTCAATAACCGGGGAGCTGTTTTTT.

The rearrangement uses TRBV2 and TRBJ1-1; the D is unclear. Trimming took 7 bases from V and 8 from J, leaving 11 bases between them. Germline loops: CDR1 SNHLY, CDR2 FYNNEI. There are 11 residues in the CDR3. The DNA of the CDR3 is TGTGCCAGCATTCGTTCGGGGGAAGCTTTCTTT. This sequence encodes CASIRSGEAFF. The full variable domain, in which reference TRBV2 and TRBJ1-1 provide the parts outside the CDR3, is EPEVTQTPSHQVTQMGQEVILRCVPISNHLYFYWYRQILGQKVEFLVSFYNNEISEKSEIFDDQFSVERPDGSNFTLKIRSTKLEDSAMYFCASIRSGEAFFGQGTRLTVV.

This clone occurred a few times. The chain is built from TRBV7-3 and TRBJ2-1; 8 bases agree with TRBD2. The junction had 8 bases not matched to a gene; V was cut back by 5 bases and J by 5 bases. Germline V gives CDR1 SGHTA, CDR2 FQGTGA. This CDR3 is built from 15 residues. This chain's CDR3 is CASSRSGSGNNEQFF. Written as DNA, the CDR3 is TGTGCCAGCAGCCGCAGCGGGAGTGGGAACAATGAGCAGTTCTTC.

The rearrangement joins TRBV5-1 to TRBJ2-5; 7 nucleotides agree with TRBD2. V was pared by 4 bases and J by 1 base, with 10 bases of the junction left unmatched. The length of the CDR3 is 16 residues. The germline CDR1 and CDR2 sequences are SGHRS and YFSETQ. CDR3 region: CASSLEGRVGQETQYF. CDR3 coding DNA: TGCGCCAGCAGCCTAGAGGGGAGGGTTGGCCAAGAGACCCAGTACTTC.

This clone was recorded a few times. V is TRBV28 and J is TRBJ1-1, with D uncertain. The CDR3 loop spans 13 amino acids. The germline V and J ends were trimmed by 3 bases and 1 base, with 6 bases remaining between them. Germline CDR1 reads MDHEN; CDR2 reads SYDVKM. CDR3 loop: CASSFAGNTEAFF. As DNA, the CDR3 is TGTGCCAGCAGTTTTGCAGGGAACACTGAAGCTTTCTTT.

The rearrangement links TRBV30 to TRBJ1-3; D ambiguous. The CDR3 is 14 residues long. Looked up from germline, CDR1 is GTSNPN and CDR2 is SVGIG (reference sequence). Trimming took 4 bases from V and 0 from J, leaving 10 bases between them. CDR3 DNA sequence: TGTGCCTGGAATCCCCTGAGCTCTGGAAACACCATATATTTT. This codes for CAWNPLSSGNTIYF.

CDR3 region: CASRGTGRTEAFF. Here the CDR3 DNA reads TGTGCCAGCAGAGGGACAGGGAGGACTGAAGCTTTCTTT. This chain uses TRBV6-5 with TRBJ1-1; the match to TRBD1 covers 9 bases. The ends lost 6 bases at V and 5 bases at J; junction bases unmatched: 4. The CDR3 contains 13 residues. CDR1 MNHEY and CDR2 SVGAGI come from the germline V gene.

The chain carries TRBV11-3 and TRBJ2-7, with D perhaps matching TRBD2 (6 bases). Germline loops: CDR1 SGHNT, CDR2 YENEEA. V lost 5 bases and J 3 bases, leaving 23 bases between the germline ends. This CDR3 region has 17 residues. The CDR3 spells CASSPRGWRGRRYEQYF. The CDR3 bases are TGTGCCAGCAGCCCCAGAGGGTGGCGGGGCAGACGCTACGAGCAGTACTTC. Using reference TRBV11-3 and TRBJ2-7 for the parts outside the CDR3, the full variable domain is EAGVVQSPRYKIIEKKQPVAFWCNPISGHNTLYWYLQNLGQGPELLIRYENEEAVDDSQLPKDRFSAERLKGVDSTLKIQPAELGDSAVYLCASSPRGWRGRRYEQYFGPGTRLTVT.

The V and J genes are TRBV18 and TRBJ2-6, with 13 bases lining up with TRBD2. After removal of 3 bases from V and 0 bases from J, the junction contained 8 bases not matched to a gene. There are 20 residues in the CDR3. The V gene's germline CDR1 is KGHSH and CDR2 LQKENI. This CDR3 is CASSPGLAGQTPSGANVLTF. Here the CDR3 DNA reads TGTGCCAGCTCACCGGGACTAGCGGGACAAACCCCCTCTGGGGCCAACGTCCTGACTTTC.

This clone has more than one count but fewer than ten. The J gene is TRBJ1-1, the V gene TRBV2; 9 bases align to TRBD1. Germline CDR1 SNHLY, CDR2 FYNNEI. The CDR3 contains 13 residues. V gave up 8 bases and J gave up 2 bases; unmatched junction bases: 3. This chain's CDR3 is CASGDRVNTEAFF. For the CDR3, the DNA is TGTGCCAGCGGGGACAGGGTAAACACTGAAGCTTTCTTT.

The chain joins TRBV6-6 to TRBJ2-1; 14 bases are a match to TRBD2. V gave up 0 bases and J gave up 9 bases; unmatched junction bases: 4. The germline V gene has CDR1 MNHNY and CDR2 SVGAGI (reference sequence). This CDR3 contains 16 residues. CDR3 bases: TGTGCCAGCAGTTACTCGTTGACTAGCGGGGGGGGTGAGCAGTTCTTC. Its translation is CASSYSLTSGGGEQFF.

This clone turned up a few times. The chain couples TRBV11-2 to TRBJ1-5; D possibly corresponds to TRBD1 (5 bases). The CDR3 totals 15 residues. Deletions cut 4 bases from V and 0 bases from J, with 10 bases between. Germline lookup yields CDR1 SGHAT and CDR2 FQNNGV. The CDR3 region has the DNA TGTGCCAGCAGCTACGGGGGGAATAGCAATCAGCCCCAGCATTTT. Protein: CASSYGGNSNQPQHF.